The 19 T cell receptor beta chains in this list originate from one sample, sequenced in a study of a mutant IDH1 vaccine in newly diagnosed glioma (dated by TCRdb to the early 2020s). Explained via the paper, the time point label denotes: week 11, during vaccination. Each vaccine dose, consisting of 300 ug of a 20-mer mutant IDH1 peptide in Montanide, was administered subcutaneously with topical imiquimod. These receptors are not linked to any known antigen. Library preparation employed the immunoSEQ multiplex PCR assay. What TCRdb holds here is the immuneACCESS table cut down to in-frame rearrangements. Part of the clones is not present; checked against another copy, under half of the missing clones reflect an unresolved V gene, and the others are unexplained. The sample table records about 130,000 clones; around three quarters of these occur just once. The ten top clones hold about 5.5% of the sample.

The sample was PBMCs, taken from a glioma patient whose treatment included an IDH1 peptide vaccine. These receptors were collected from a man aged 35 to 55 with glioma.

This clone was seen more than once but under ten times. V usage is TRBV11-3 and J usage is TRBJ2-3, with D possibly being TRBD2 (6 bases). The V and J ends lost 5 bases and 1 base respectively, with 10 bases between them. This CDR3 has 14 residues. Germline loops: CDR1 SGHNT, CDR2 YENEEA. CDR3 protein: CASSPGGRTDTQYF. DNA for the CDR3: TGTGCCAGCAGCCCCGGGGGACGCACAGATACGCAGTATTTT.

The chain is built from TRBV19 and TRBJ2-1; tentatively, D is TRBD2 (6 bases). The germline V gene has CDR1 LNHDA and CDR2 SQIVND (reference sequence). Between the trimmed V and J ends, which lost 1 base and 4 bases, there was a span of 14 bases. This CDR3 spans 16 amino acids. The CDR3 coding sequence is TGTGCCAGTAGTATAGCGGGCGGGACCCCATACAATGAGCAGTTCTTC. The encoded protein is CASSIAGGTPYNEQFF.

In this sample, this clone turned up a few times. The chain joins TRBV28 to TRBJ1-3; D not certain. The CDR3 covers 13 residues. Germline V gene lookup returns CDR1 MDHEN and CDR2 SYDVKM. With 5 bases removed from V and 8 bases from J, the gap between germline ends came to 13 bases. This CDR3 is CASSVVEGYTIYF. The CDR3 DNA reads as TGTGCCAGCAGTGTCGTAGAGGGATACACCATATATTTT.

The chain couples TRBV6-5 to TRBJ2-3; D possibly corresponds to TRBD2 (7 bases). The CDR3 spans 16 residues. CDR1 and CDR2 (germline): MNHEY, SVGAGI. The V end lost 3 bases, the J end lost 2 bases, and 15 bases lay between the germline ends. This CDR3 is CASSYFAGAPTDTQYF. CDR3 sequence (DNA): TGTGCCAGCAGTTATTTTGCGGGGGCTCCCACAGATACGCAGTATTTT.

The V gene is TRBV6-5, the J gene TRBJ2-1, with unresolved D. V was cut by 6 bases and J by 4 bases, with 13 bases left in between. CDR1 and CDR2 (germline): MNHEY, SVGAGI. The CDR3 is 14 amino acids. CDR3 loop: CASSLQSPYNEQFF. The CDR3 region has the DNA TGTGCCAGCAGCCTGCAGAGTCCTTACAATGAGCAGTTCTTC.

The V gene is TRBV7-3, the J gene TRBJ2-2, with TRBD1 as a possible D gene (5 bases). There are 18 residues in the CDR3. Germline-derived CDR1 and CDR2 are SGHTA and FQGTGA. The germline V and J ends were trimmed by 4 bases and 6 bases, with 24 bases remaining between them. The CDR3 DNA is TGTGCCAGCAGCTCGCAACGGGCCCAGAAGGGGTCTCCCGGGGAGCTGTTTTTT. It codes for CASSSQRAQKGSPGELFF.

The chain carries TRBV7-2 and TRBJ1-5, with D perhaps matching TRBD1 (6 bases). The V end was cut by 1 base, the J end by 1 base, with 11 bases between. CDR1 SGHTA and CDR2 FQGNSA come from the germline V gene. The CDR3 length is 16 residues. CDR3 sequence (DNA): TGTGCCAGCAGCTTAGTGGGGGGGCAGAGCAATCAGCCCCAGCATTTT. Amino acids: CASSLVGGQSNQPQHF.

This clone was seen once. The CDR3 sequence is CASSPQMTDYEQYF. The CDR3, as DNA: TGTGCCAGCTCACCACAAATGACCGACTACGAGCAGTACTTC. The V gene is TRBV18, the J gene TRBJ2-7, with D hard to call. The germline gives CDR1 KGHSH, CDR2 LQKENI. The CDR3 runs to 14 residues. Deletions cut 1 base from V and 3 bases from J, with 10 bases between. Drawing the rest from reference TRBV18 and TRBJ2-7, the complete variable domain is NAGVMQNPRHLVRRRGQEARLRCSPMKGHSHVYWYRQLPEEGLKFMVYLQKENIIDESGMPKERFSAEFPKEGPSILRIQQVVRGDSAAYFCASSPQMTDYEQYFGPGTRLTVT.

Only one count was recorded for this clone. Here the CDR3 DNA reads TGTGCCAGCTCACCAAGACAGGGGAGGTTAGAGACCCAGTACTTC. Translated: CASSPRQGRLETQYF. The J gene is TRBJ2-5, the V gene TRBV18; 8 bases are shared with TRBD1. The germline V gene encodes CDR1 KGHSH and CDR2 LQKENI. CDR3 length: 15 residues. With V trimmed by 2 bases and J by 4 bases, 6 bases remained unmatched. The full variable domain, rest sourced from reference TRBV18 and TRBJ2-5, is NAGVMQNPRHLVRRRGQEARLRCSPMKGHSHVYWYRQLPEEGLKFMVYLQKENIIDESGMPKERFSAEFPKEGPSILRIQQVVRGDSAAYFCASSPRQGRLETQYFGPGTRLLVL.

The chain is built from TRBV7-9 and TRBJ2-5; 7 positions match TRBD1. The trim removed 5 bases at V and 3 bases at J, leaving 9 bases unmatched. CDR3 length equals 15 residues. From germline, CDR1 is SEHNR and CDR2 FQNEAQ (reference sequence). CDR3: CASSQSTGLKETQYF. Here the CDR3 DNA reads TGTGCCAGCAGCCAATCGACAGGGTTGAAAGAGACCCAGTACTTC.

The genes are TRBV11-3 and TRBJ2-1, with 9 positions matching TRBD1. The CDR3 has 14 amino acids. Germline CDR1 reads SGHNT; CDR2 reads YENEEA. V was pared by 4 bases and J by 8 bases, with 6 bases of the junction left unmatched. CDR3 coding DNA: TGTGCCAGCAGCTCGGACAGGGGCAGGGATGAGCAGTTCTTC. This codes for CASSSDRGRDEQFF.

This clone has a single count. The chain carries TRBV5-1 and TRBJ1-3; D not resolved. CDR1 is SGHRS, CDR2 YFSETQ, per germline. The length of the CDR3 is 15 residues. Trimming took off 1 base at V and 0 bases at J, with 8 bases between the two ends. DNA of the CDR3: TGCGCCAGCAGCTTGAACGAAGCCTCTGGAAACACCATATATTTT. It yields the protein CASSLNEASGNTIYF.

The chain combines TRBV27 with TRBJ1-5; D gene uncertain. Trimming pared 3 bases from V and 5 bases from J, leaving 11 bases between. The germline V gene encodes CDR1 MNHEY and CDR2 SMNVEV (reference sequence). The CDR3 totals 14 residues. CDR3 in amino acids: CASSFRGGYQPQHF. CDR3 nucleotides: TGTGCCAGCAGTTTTCGCGGTGGTTATCAGCCCCAGCATTTT.

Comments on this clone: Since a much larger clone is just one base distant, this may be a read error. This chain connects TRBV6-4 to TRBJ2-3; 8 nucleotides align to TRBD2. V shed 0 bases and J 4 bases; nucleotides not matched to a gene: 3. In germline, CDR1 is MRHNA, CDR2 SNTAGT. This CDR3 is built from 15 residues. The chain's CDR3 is CASSDSRGASDTQYF. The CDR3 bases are TGTGCCAGCAGTGACTCGCGGGGGGCCTCAGATACGCAGTATTTT.

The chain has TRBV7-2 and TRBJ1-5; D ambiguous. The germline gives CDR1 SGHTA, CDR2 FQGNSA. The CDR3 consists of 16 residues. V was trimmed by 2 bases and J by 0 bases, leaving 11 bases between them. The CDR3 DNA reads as TGTGCCAGCAGCTTAATGGCGGGGTATAGCAATCAGCCCCAGCATTTT. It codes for CASSLMAGYSNQPQHF.

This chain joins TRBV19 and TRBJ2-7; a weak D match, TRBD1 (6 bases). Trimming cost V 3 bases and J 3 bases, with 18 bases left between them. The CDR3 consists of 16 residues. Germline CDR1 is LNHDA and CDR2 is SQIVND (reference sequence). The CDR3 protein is CASSIFSGTPVYEQYF. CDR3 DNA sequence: TGTGCCAGTAGTATCTTTTCCGGGACACCAGTCTACGAGCAGTACTTC.

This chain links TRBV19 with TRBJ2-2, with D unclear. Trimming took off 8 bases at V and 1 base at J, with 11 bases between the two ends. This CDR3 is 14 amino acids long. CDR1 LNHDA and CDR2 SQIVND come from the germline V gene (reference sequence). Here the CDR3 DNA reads TGTGCCAGTGTATCGAGGCAGAACACCGGGGAGCTGTTTTTT. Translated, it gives CASVSRQNTGELFF.

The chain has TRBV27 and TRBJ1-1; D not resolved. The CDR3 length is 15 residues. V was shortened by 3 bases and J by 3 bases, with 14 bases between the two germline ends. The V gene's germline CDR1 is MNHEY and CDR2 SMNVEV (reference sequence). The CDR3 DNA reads TGTGCCAGCAGTTTCGGGATAGTAGGGTACACTGAAGCTTTCTTT. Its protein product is CASSFGIVGYTEAFF.

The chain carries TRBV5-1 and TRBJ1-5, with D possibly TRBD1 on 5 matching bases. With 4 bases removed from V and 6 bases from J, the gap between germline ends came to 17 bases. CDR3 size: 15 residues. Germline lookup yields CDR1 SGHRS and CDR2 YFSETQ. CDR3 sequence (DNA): TGCGCCAGCAGCGTTGGATCAGGGATGAGTCAGCCCCAGCATTTT. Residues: CASSVGSGMSQPQHF.